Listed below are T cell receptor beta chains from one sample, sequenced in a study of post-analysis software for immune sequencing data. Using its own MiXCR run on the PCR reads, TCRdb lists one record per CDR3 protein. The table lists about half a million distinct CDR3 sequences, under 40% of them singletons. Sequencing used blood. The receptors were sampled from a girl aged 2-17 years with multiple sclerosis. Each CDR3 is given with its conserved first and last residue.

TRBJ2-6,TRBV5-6,CASSLVMAGDRSGANVLTF
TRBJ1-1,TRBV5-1,CASSPRDRGRGTEAFF
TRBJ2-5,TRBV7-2,CASSPSGGPYNEQYF
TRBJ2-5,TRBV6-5,CASSLQARWNLRETQYF
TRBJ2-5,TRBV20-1,CSARDRRGGSQETQYF
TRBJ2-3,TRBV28,CASRLGRNTDTQYF
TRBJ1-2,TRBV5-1,CASSLGTGGDYGYTF
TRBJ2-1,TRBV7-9,CASSPRGGTRGDEQFF
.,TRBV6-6,CTSSGLGGRSYNEQYF
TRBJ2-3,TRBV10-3,CAISEPRRPRDTQYF
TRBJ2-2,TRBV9,CASSVTAASTGELFF
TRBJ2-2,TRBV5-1,CATLDNGELFF
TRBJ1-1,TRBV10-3,CAISGRTDYTEAFF
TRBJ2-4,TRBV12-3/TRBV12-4,CASAHGGKNIQYF
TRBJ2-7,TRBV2,CASRGTSGAYNERYF
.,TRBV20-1,CSPGTSGGHGGYEQYF
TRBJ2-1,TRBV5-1,CASSLAGTSRGHEQFF
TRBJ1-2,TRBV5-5,CASTVLGGTTLDYGYTF
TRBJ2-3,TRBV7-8,CASSLGPNTDTQYF
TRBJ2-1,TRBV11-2,CASSPKTGRSYNEQFF
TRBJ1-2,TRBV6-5,CASSGDRGEGYTF
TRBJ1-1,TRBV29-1,CSVSRGGLNTEAFF
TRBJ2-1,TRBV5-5,CASSYRDHPSNEQFF
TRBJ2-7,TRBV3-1,CASSQPGDSYEQYF
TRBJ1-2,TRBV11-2,CASSFPGGIGTENYGYTF
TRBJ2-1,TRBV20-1,CSASERGASSYNEQFF
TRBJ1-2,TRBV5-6,CASSLAGPGYTF
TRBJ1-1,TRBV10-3,CAISQRTTNTEAFF
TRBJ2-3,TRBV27,CASSLASADTQYF
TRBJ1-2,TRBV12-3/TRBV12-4,CASHLNTEYYGYTF
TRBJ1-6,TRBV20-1,CSARDLVSGTLGPLHF
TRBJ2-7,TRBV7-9,CASSWAQGIPSYEQYF
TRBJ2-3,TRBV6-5,CASGSTDTQYF
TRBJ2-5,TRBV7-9,CASSPLATSQETQYF
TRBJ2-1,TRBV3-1,CASSHAGTSGTEQFF
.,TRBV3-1,CASSDLNREETQYF
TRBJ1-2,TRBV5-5,CASSLVPDNYGGYTF
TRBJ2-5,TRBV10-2,CASRGLAGASAQYF
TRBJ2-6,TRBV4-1,CASSPPQGQSGANVLTF
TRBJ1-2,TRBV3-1,CASSPDWTAYGYTF